The 20 T cell receptor beta chains given below trace back to one sample, sequenced in a study of CD8+CD57+ T cells in acquired aplastic anemia. Genomic DNA served as template for TCR beta VDJ and CDR3 profiling. In TCRdb, the reads were re-called with MiXCR into one record per CDR3 protein. The table shows about 400,000 distinct CDR3 sequences, with just under 70% occurring only once. Sequencing was done on a sample of sorted CD4+, CD8+, or CD8+CD57+ T cells (not recorded which) from PBMCs. All receptors come from a human donor in good health, serving as a control.

The chain joins TRBV5-8 to TRBJ2-1, with a possible D match to TRBD2 (7 bases). CDR1 is SGHTS, CDR2 YDEGEE, per germline. V was clipped by 4 bases and J by 0 bases, with 23 bases between them. The CDR3 runs to 19 residues. This chain's CDR3 is CASSAGADGGTSSYNEQFF. DNA for the CDR3: TGTGCCAGCAGCGCGGGGGCAGACGGGGGCACAAGCTCCTACAATGAGCAGTTCTTC.

This clonotype has just one count. The chain joins TRBV12-5 to TRBJ1-6; D is undetermined. V shed 3 bases and J shed 6 bases, with 15 bases lying between them. The CDR3 totals 16 residues. The V gene's germline CDR1 is LGHNT and CDR2 FRNRAP. The CDR3 protein is CASGFRTEYTNSPLHF. CDR3 nucleotides: TGTGCTAGTGGTTTCCGGACCGAGTACACTAATTCACCCCTCCACTTT.

The chain employs TRBV20-1 and TRBJ2-7; a possible D gene is TRBD1 (6 bases). The CDR3 is 13 amino acids. Germline loops: CDR1 DFQATT, CDR2 SNEGSKA (reference sequence). V was clipped by 3 bases and J by 8 bases, with 17 bases between them. The CDR3, as DNA: TGCAGTGCTAGCCACAGGGTCATCCACCAGCAGTACTTC. This translates into CSASHRVIHQQYF.

The genes are TRBV19 and TRBJ2-1; D gene uncertain. CDR1 and CDR2 (germline): LNHDA, SQIVND (reference sequence). V lost 6 bases and J lost 0, with 15 bases in between. This CDR3 contains 16 residues. The chain's CDR3 is CASSLMPHTSYNEQFF. CDR3 DNA sequence: TGTGCCAGTAGCTTAATGCCACATACCTCCTACAATGAGCAGTTCTTC.

This chain uses TRBV2 with TRBJ2-3; 10 nucleotides line up with TRBD2. The CDR3 sequence is 17 residues long. Losses at the gene ends were 3 bases for V and 0 bases for J; bases not matched to a gene: 6. CDR1 SNHLY and CDR2 FYNNEI come from the germline V gene. This CDR3 is CASSDLLAGLSTDTQYF. For the CDR3, the DNA is TGTGCCAGCAGTGATTTACTAGCGGGGCTAAGCACAGATACGCAGTATTTT.

The gene calls are TRBV11-2 and TRBJ2-1; 8 bases are a match to TRBD2. V shed 5 bases and J 7 bases; nucleotides not matched to a gene: 10. Looked up from germline, CDR1 is SGHAT and CDR2 is FQNNGV. The CDR3 extends over 15 amino acids. The CDR3 nucleotides read TGTGCCAGCAGCCCGAAGCGGGGGCGGGGGAATGAGCAGTTCTTC. Protein product: CASSPKRGRGNEQFF.

The chain links TRBV15 to TRBJ1-5; the D is unclear. The germline gives CDR1 LNHNV, CDR2 YYDKDF (reference sequence). V lost 4 bases and J lost 4, with 5 bases in between. This CDR3 spans 12 amino acids. CDR3: CATSIGNQPQHF. The CDR3 bases are TGTGCCACCAGCATCGGGAATCAGCCCCAGCATTTT.

This chain joins TRBV6-5 and TRBJ2-5, with a weak D call TRBD2 (5 bases). Germline lookup yields CDR1 MNHEY and CDR2 SVGAGI. Trimming took off 2 bases at V and 5 bases at J, with 24 bases between the two ends. The CDR3 sequence is 18 residues long. CDR3 nucleotide sequence: TGTGCCAGCAGTTACGATCTAGGGAGCTGTTTGATCAGTGAGACCCAGTACTTC. This translates into CASSYDLGSCLISETQYF.

V gene TRBV12-3 or TRBV12-4 combines with J gene TRBJ2-7; weak D call: TRBD1 (7 bases). V dropped 3 bases and J dropped 3 bases, with 12 bases sitting between them. The CDR3 has 14 residues. This CDR3 reads CASSLGGQYYEQYF. CDR3 DNA sequence: TGTGCCAGCAGTTTGGGGGGACAGTACTACGAGCAGTACTTC.

V gene TRBV7-2 combines with J gene TRBJ2-7; D is unresolved. The germline CDR1 and CDR2 sequences are SGHTA and FQGNSA. CDR3 size: 16 residues. Trimming removed 1 base from V and 10 bases from J, with 23 bases in between. CDR3: CASSLGETGHQDTQYF. The CDR3 DNA is TGTGCCAGCAGCTTAGGGGAAACGGGTCACCAAGACACCCAGTACTTC. The full variable domain, rest sourced from reference TRBV7-2 and TRBJ2-7, is GAGVSQSPSNKVTEKGKDVELRCDPISGHTALYWYRQSLGQGLEFLIYFQGNSAPDKSGLPSDRFSAERTGGSVSTLTIQRTQQEDSAVYLCASSLGETGHQDTQYFGPGTRLTVT.

This chain joins TRBV20-1 and TRBJ2-1; D not resolved. CDR1 and CDR2 (germline): DFQATT, SNEGSKA (reference sequence). This CDR3 has 12 residues. V gave up 2 bases and J gave up 8 bases, with 10 bases separating them. DNA for the CDR3: TGCAGTGCTAGACTGGAGTTCGATGAGCAGTTCTTC. The encoded protein is CSARLEFDEQFF.

This clonotype was detected once. The conserved phenylalanine or tryptophan is not found at the CDR3 terminus, so this likely reflects a read error. Because the CDR3's place on the DNA is in doubt, the DNA is left out and the CDR3 is given as listed by TCRdb. This rearrangement joins TRBV2 to TRBJ1-6; the listed D gene, TRBD1, was not tested against the DNA. CDR1 is SNHLY and CDR2 is FYNNEI in the germline V gene. Ends included, the CDR3 has 16 residues. CDR3 sequence: CAGIATPAGYGYTFGS.

Comment on this clonotype: At one end, the junction sequence differs from germline, possibly due to a read error. J is TRBJ1-1 and V is TRBV19; D is ambiguous. In germline, CDR1 is LNHDA, CDR2 SQIVND (reference sequence). The CDR3 is 13 amino acids. Here the CDR3 reads CASSRSSPTETYF. CDR3 DNA: TGTGCCAGTAGTCGCAGCAGTCCCACGGAAACGTACTTT.

This clonotype was recorded at least ten times. V gene TRBV11-2 combines with J gene TRBJ2-1; 8 positions agree with TRBD1. The CDR3 sequence is 15 residues long. The V and J ends lost 5 bases and 3 bases, in that order; junction bases with no gene match: 6. Germline CDR1 is SGHAT and CDR2 is FQNNGV. This CDR3 reads CASSAIRGLYNEQFF. DNA of the CDR3: TGTGCCAGCAGCGCTATCAGGGGGCTCTACAATGAGCAGTTCTTC.

Many counts were recorded for this clonotype. V usage is TRBV19 and J usage is TRBJ1-4; D ambiguous. Trimming stripped 0 bases from V and 1 base from J, with 9 bases between. CDR3 length: 16 residues. The germline CDR1 and CDR2 sequences are LNHDA and SQIVND (reference sequence). CDR3 nucleotide sequence: TGTGCCAGTAGTATAGAGGAGACTGTAACTAATGAAAAACTGTTTTTT. It codes for CASSIEETVTNEKLFF.

This clonotype showed up many times. The V gene is TRBV20-1, the J gene TRBJ1-5; weak D call: TRBD1 (6 bases). The V end was cut by 5 bases, the J end by 3 bases, with 11 bases between. The V gene's germline CDR1 is DFQATT and CDR2 SNEGSKA (reference sequence). CDR3 length equals 13 residues. The CDR3 sequence is CSAGGQANQPQHF. CDR3 sequence (DNA): TGCAGTGCTGGGGGACAAGCCAATCAGCCCCAGCATTTT.

This chain links TRBV7-6 with TRBJ1-5; 9 nucleotides match TRBD1. V lost 1 base and J lost 16; bases outside the gene matches: 14. The CDR3 spans 15 residues. Germline CDR1 SGHVS, CDR2 FNYEAQ. The CDR3 region is CASSLVRPGQGGRHF. The CDR3 DNA sequence: TGTGCCAGCAGCTTAGTCAGACCGGGACAGGGAGGCCGCCATTTT. The variable domain in full, with the rest retrieved from reference TRBV7-6 and TRBJ1-5, is GAGVSQSPRYKVTKRGQDVALRCDPISGHVSLYWYRQALGQGPEFLTYFNYEAQQDKSGLPNDRFSAERPEGSISTLTIQRTEQRDSAMYRCASSLVRPGQGGRHFGDGTRLSIL.

This clonotype was detected many times. The chain carries TRBV5-6 and TRBJ2-7; 8 nucleotides line up with TRBD1. Germline CDR1 and CDR2: SGHDT and YYEEEE. V lost 4 bases to trimming and J lost 5 bases; unmatched junction nucleotides: 5. This CDR3 region has 13 residues. Written as DNA, the CDR3 is TGTGCCAGCAGCCAGGACAGGGCTGACGAGCAGTACTTC. Translating gives CASSQDRADEQYF.

This clonotype was counted only a few times. A much larger clone lies a single base off, so this may be a read error. The chain employs TRBV20-1 and TRBJ2-4, with 7 bases identical to TRBD2. V lost 3 bases to trimming and J lost 4 bases; unmatched junction nucleotides: 9. From germline, CDR1 is DFQATT and CDR2 SNEGSKA (reference sequence). The CDR3 has 15 residues. Written as DNA, the CDR3 is TGCAGTGCTAGCTGGCTAGTGGGGGGGAAAAACATTCAGTACTTC. Translating it yields CSASWLVGGKNIQYF.

This rearrangement joins TRBV30 to TRBJ1-3; D unclear. This CDR3 comprises 14 residues. Per the germline V gene, CDR1 is GTSNPN and CDR2 is SVGIG (reference sequence). Trimming cost V 0 bases and J 0 bases, with 6 bases left between them. The CDR3 sequence: CAWSVLGSGNTIYF. For the CDR3, the DNA is TGTGCCTGGAGTGTTTTGGGCTCTGGAAACACCATATATTTT.